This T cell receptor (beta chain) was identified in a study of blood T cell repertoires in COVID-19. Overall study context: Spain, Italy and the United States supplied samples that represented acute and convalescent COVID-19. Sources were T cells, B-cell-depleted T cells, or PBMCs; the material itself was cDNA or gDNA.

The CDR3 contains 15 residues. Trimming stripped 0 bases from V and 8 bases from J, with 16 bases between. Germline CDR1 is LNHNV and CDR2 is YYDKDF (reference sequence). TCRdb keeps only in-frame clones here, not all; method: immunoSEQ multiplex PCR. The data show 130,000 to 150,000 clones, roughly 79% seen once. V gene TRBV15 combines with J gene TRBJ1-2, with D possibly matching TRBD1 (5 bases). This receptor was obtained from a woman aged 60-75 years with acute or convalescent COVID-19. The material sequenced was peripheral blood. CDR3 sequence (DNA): TGTGCCACCAGCAGAGATCGAACAGGTTGGCGCGGCTACACCTTC. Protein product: CATSRDRTGWRGYTF.